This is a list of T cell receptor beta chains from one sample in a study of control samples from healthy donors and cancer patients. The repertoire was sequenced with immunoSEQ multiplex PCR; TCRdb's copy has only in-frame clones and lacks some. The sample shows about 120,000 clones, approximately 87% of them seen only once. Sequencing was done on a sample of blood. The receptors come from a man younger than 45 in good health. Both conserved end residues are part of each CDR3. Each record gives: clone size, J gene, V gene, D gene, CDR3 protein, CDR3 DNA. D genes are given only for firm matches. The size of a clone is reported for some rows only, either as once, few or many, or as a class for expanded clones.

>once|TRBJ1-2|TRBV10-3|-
CAISDNRNYGYTF
TGTGCCATCAGTGACAACAGAAACTATGGCTACACCTTC
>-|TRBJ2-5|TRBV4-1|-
CASSHPGRRGETQYF
TGCGCCAGCAGCCATCCGGGACGCAGGGGAGAGACCCAGTACTTC
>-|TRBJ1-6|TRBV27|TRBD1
CASSLVTGMVRNSPLHF
TGTGCCAGCAGTTTAGTGACAGGGATGGTCAGAAATTCACCCCTCCACTTT
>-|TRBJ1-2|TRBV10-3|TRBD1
CAISESGRGQGYTF
TGTGCCATCAGTGAGTCTGGCAGGGGGCAAGGCTACACCTTC
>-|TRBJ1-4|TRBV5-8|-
CASSLARGREKLFF
TGTGCCAGCAGCTTGGCCAGGGGTCGTGAAAAACTGTTTTTT
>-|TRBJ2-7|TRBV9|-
CASSVDGYGSYEQYF
TGTGCCAGCAGCGTCGATGGTTACGGCTCCTACGAGCAGTACTTC
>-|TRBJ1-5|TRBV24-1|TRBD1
CATSDSDRFNQPQHF
TGTGCCACCAGTGATTCGGACAGGTTCAATCAGCCCCAGCATTTT
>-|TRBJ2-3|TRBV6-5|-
CASSYGGGERDTQYF
TGTGCCAGCAGTTACGGGGGCGGGGAAAGAGATACGCAGTATTTT
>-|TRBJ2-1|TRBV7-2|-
CASSLAGGPRSYNEQFF
TGTGCCAGCAGCTTAGCGGGGGGCCCCCGGTCCTACAATGAGCAGTTCTTC
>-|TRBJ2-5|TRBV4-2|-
CASSQDRVTVQETQYF
TGTGCCAGCAGCCAAGATCGTGTAACAGTCCAAGAGACCCAGTACTTC
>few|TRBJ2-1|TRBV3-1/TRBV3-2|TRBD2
CAISNRGGPRDEQFF
TGTGCCATCTCCAATCGGGGGGGGCCAAGGGATGAGCAGTTCTTC
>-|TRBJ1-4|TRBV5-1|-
CASSLDPATNEKLFF
TGCGCCAGCAGCTTGGACCCAGCAACTAATGAAAAACTGTTTTTT
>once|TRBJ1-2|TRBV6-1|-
CASSEAPGQPNYGYTF
TGTGCCAGCAGTGAAGCGCCCGGACAGCCAAACTATGGCTACACCTTC
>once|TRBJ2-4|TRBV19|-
CASSIYMRGGGNIQYF
TGTGCCAGTAGTATTTATATGAGGGGTGGAGGAAACATTCAGTACTTC
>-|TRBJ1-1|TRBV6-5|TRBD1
CASKPGQGAKTEAFF
TGTGCCAGCAAACCGGGACAGGGGGCAAAAACTGAAGCTTTCTTT
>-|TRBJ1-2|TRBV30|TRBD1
CAWRRNRGYGYTF
TGTGCCTGGAGGAGAAACAGGGGCTATGGCTACACCTTC
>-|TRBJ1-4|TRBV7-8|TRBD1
CASSPDRAVEKLFF
TGTGCCAGCAGCCCGGACAGGGCCGTTGAAAAACTGTTTTTT
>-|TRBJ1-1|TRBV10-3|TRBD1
CAISESGQGAFEAFF
TGTGCCATCAGTGAGTCCGGACAGGGGGCCTTTGAAGCTTTCTTT
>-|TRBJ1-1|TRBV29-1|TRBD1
CSVDLGTGGTEAFF
TGCAGCGTCGACCTCGGGACAGGGGGGACTGAAGCTTTCTTT
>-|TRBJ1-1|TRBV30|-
CAWSNLGEAFF
TGTGCCTGGAGTAATTTGGGTGAAGCTTTCTTT
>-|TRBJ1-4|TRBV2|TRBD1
CASSEGTGGLEKLFF
TGTGCCAGCAGCGAAGGAACAGGGGGGCTTGAAAAACTGTTTTTT
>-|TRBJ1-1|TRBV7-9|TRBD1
CASSPGQGVNTEAFF
TGTGCCAGCAGCCCGGGACAGGGGGTGAACACTGAAGCTTTCTTT
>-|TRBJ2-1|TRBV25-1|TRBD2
CASWGGESGNEQFF
TGTGCCAGCTGGGGAGGGGAGTCAGGGAATGAGCAGTTCTTC
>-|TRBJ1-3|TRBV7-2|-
CASSLEGGIGNTIYF
TGTGCCAGCAGCTTAGAAGGGGGAATAGGAAACACCATATATTTT
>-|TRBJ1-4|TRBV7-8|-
CASSPLPGPTGEKLFF
TGTGCCAGCAGCCCACTGCCGGGCCCCACGGGTGAAAAACTGTTTTTT
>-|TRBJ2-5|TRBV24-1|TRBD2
CATSALGRGANQETQYF
TGTGCCACCAGTGCCCTGGGGCGGGGGGCTAACCAAGAGACCCAGTACTTC
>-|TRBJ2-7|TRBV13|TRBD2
CASSSREGSREQYF
TGTGCCAGCAGCTCTAGGGAGGGGTCCCGCGAGCAGTACTTC
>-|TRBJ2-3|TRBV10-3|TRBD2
CAISGLAGGRTDTQYF
TGTGCCATCAGTGGACTAGCGGGGGGGCGCACAGATACGCAGTATTTT
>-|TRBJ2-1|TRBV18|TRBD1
CASSLRQGANDEQFF
TGTGCCAGCTCCCTTAGACAGGGGGCAAACGATGAGCAGTTCTTC
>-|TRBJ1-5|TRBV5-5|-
CASSLDRDVTPQHF
TGTGCCAGCAGCTTGGACAGGGACGTAACGCCCCAGCATTTT
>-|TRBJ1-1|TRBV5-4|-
CASSLEQGGSTEAFF
TGTGCCAGCAGCTTGGAGCAGGGAGGCAGCACTGAAGCTTTCTTT
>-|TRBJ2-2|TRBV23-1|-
CASSQSGTCPTSTGELFF
TGCGCCAGCAGTCAATCGGGGACATGTCCTACCTCCACCGGGGAGCTGTTTTTT
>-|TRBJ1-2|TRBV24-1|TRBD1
CATSEPTTGLNGYTF
TGTGCCACCAGTGAACCAACGACAGGGTTGAATGGCTACACCTTC
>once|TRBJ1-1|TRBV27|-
CASSLGGNTEAFF
TGTGCCAGCAGTTTGGGGGGGAACACTGAAGCTTTCTTT
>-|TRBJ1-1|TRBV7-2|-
CASSPLLQGNTEAFF
TGTGCCAGCAGCCCCCTTTTACAGGGAAACACTGAAGCTTTCTTT
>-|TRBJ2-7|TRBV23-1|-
CASSRANEQYF
TGCGCCAGCAGTCGGGCAAACGAGCAGTACTTC
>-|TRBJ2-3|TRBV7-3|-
CASSLNARGNTDTQYF
TGTGCCAGCAGCTTAAACGCCAGGGGTAATACAGATACGCAGTATTTT
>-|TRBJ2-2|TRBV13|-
CASSLGVGELFF
TGTGCCAGCAGCTTAGGGGTCGGGGAGCTGTTTTTT
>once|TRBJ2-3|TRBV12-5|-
CASGLVGSVTQYF
TGTGCTAGTGGTTTGGTAGGGTCAGTCACGCAGTATTTT
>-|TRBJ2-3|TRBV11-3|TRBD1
CASSPQGAGGTDTQYF
TGTGCCAGCAGCCCACAGGGGGCAGGGGGGACGGATACGCAGTATTTT
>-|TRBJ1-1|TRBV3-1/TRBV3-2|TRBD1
CASSTHRGFTEAFF
TGTGCCAGCAGTACTCACAGGGGTTTCACTGAAGCTTTCTTT
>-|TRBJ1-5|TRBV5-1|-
CASSLQGDNQPQHF
TGCGCCAGCAGCCTCCAAGGGGACAATCAGCCCCAGCATTTT
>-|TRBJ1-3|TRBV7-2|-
CASSLSFGGNTIYF
TGTGCCAGCAGCTTATCTTTCGGCGGGAACACCATATATTTT
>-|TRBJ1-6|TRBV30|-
CAWKPDGGGNSPLHF
TGTGCCTGGAAGCCGGACGGGGGGGGAAATTCACCCCTCCACTTT
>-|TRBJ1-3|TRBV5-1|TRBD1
CASSSGQATGNTIYF
TGCGCCAGCAGCTCGGGACAGGCTACCGGAAACACCATATATTTT
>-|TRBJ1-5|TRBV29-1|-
CSSWDPGRNQPQHF
TGCAGCTCCTGGGACCCCGGGAGGAATCAGCCCCAGCATTTT
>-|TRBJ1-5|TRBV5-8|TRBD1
CASRPRGQAQPQHF
TGTGCCAGCAGACCCAGGGGGCAGGCTCAGCCCCAGCATTTT
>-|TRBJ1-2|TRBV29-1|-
CSVAGSAIGYTF
TGCAGCGTTGCCGGGAGCGCCATCGGCTACACCTTC
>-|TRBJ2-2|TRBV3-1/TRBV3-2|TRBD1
CASSPLGTGHTGELFF
TGTGCCAGCAGCCCGTTGGGGACAGGACACACCGGGGAGCTGTTTTTT
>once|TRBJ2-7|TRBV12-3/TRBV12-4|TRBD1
CASRQTGYGQYF
TGTGCCAGCAGACAGACAGGGTACGGGCAGTACTTC
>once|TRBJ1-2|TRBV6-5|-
CASTDRDAHYGYAF
TGTGCCAGCACCGACCGGGACGCTCACTATGGCTACGCCTTC
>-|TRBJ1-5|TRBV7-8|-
CASSLARRNQPQHF
TGTGCCAGCAGCTTAGCCCGGAGGAATCAGCCCCAGCATTTT
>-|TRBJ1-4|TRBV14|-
CASSQDRTNEKLFF
TGTGCCAGCAGCCAAGACAGGACGAATGAAAAACTGTTTTTT
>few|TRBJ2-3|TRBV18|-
CASSPPTHTDTQYF
TGTGCCAGCTCACCACCGACCCACACAGATACGCAGTATTTT